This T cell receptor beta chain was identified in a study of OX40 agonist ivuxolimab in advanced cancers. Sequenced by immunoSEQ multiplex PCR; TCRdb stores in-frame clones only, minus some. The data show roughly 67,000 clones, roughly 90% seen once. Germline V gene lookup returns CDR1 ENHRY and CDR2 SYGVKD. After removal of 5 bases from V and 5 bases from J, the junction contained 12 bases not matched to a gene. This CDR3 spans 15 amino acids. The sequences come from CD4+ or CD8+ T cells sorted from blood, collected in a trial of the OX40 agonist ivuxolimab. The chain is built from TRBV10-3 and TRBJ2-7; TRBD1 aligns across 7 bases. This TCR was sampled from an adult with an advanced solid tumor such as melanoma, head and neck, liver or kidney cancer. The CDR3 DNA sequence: TGTGCCATCAGTCTACAGGGGAGAATGGAGAACGAGCAGTACTTC. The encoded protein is CAISLQGRMENEQYF.